This T cell receptor beta chain was retrieved from a study of T cell responses to AZD1222 COVID-19 vaccine. The table came from immunoSEQ multiplex PCR; TCRdb's copy has only in-frame clones and leaves some out. The sample includes roughly 140,000 clones, roughly 89% seen only once; the top ten take about 4.6%. The CDR3 sequence is 17 residues long. CDR1 and CDR2 from the germline V gene are LNHDA and SQIVND (reference sequence). Trimming took 10 bases from V and 5 from J, leaving 29 bases between them. Here the sequenced sample was peripheral blood, taken on day 0 of AZD1222 vaccination. This receptor was identified in an adult in good health. This chain uses TRBV19 with TRBJ1-2, with D possibly matching TRBD1 (6 bases). This CDR3 reads CATIRATDAIGGYGYTF. The CDR3 coding sequence is TGTGCCACCATTAGGGCTACGGACGCTATAGGGGGATATGGCTACACCTTC.